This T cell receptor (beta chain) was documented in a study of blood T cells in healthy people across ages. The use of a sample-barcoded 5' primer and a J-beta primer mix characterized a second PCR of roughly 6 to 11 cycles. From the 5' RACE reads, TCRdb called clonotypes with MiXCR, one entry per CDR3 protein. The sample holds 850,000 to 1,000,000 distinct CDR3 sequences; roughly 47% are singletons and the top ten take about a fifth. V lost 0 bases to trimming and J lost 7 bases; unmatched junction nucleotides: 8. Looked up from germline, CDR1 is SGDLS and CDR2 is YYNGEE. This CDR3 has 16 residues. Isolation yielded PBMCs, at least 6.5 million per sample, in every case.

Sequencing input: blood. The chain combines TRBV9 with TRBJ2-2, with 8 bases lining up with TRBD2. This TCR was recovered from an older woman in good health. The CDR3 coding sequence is TGTGCCAGCAGCGTAGTGAGCGGGAGTATTAGCGGGGAGCTGTTTTTT. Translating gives CASSVVSGSISGELFF.